A selection of T cell receptor beta chains follows, all from one sample in a study of siplizumab effects on memory and regulatory T cells. TCRdb's copy holds only in-frame clones and misses some; the assay was immunoSEQ multiplex PCR. Of under 140,000 clones in the sample, around 90% were seen once. The source material was CD4+ T cells sorted from blood. Every receptor here comes from a human donor in good health. Each CDR3 is given with its conserved first and last residue. A D gene is named only where the DNA matches it firmly. Rows may omit the clone size; those that give it use once, few, many or a size class.

clone size,V gene,D gene,J gene,CDR3 DNA,CDR3 protein
.,TRBV6-1,.,TRBJ1-2,TGTGCCAGCAGTGACGTCCCGGCGGCGGGCTACACCTTC,CASSDVPAAGYTF
.,TRBV5-6,TRBD1,TRBJ1-5,TGTGCCAGCAGTCGGACAGGGGCTAGCAATCAGCCCCAGCATTTT,CASSRTGASNQPQHF
.,TRBV6-1,.,TRBJ2-7,TGTGCCACCCTTGGGGGCGGGAGAGGTTCCTACGAGCAGTACTTC,CATLGGGRGSYEQYF
.,TRBV5-1,TRBD1,TRBJ1-3,TGCGCCAGCAGCAAAACAGGGGACTCTGGAAACACCATATATTTT,CASSKTGDSGNTIYF
.,TRBV5-1,TRBD1,TRBJ1-6,TGCGCCAGCAGACAAACCGGGACAGAGAATTCACCCCTCCACTTT,CASRQTGTENSPLHF
.,TRBV15,.,TRBJ2-5,TGTGCCACCCAGGGCCGACTGCAAGAGACCCAGTACTTC,CATQGRLQETQYF
.,TRBV27,.,TRBJ2-7,TGTGCCAGCAGTCGACCCGGGGGACAGCTGTACGAGCAGTACTTC,CASSRPGGQLYEQYF
once,TRBV2,.,TRBJ1-5,TGTGCCAGCACCGTTCAAACTCTCTCTGGTCAGCCCCAGCATTTT,CASTVQTLSGQPQHF
.,TRBV14,.,TRBJ2-7,TGTGCCAGCAGCCATCCCGGGATACTACAGTACTTC,CASSHPGILQYF
.,TRBV7-9,TRBD1,TRBJ1-1,TGTGCCGGAATGACAGGGGTTGGCGTTAACACTGAAGCTTTCTTT,CAGMTGVGVNTEAFF
.,TRBV18,TRBD2,TRBJ2-1,TGTGCCAGCTCACCAACCAGCGGGAGGAATGAGCAGTTCTTC,CASSPTSGRNEQFF
.,TRBV5-8,TRBD1,TRBJ2-5,TGTGCCAGCAGCTTCGACAGAGGACAGGTGACCCAGTACTTC,CASSFDRGQVTQYF
.,TRBV25-1,.,TRBJ1-1,TGTGCCAGCAGGGGGCCCCTCCTGAACACTGAAGCTTTCTTT,CASRGPLLNTEAFF
.,TRBV6-5,.,TRBJ1-5,TGTGCCAGCAGCTCCGGGGGGTTGGATCAGCCCCAGCATTTT,CASSSGGLDQPQHF
.,TRBV29-1,.,TRBJ1-3,TGCAGCGTGGACCGGGACGTTGGAAACACCATATATTTT,CSVDRDVGNTIYF
.,TRBV2,TRBD2,TRBJ2-7,TGTGCCAGCAGGCCTACTAGCGGGAAGTACGAGCAGTACTTC,CASRPTSGKYEQYF
.,TRBV7-2,TRBD1,TRBJ2-2,TGTGCCAGCAGCTTAGTAGGGGGGACAGGACCCACCGGGGAGCTGTTTTTT,CASSLVGGTGPTGELFF
.,TRBV5-6,TRBD1,TRBJ1-3,TGTGCCAGCAGCTGGGACAGGGGCGGCAACACCATATATTTT,CASSWDRGGNTIYF
.,TRBV5-1,.,TRBJ2-5,TGCGCCAGCAGCTCCGATGTTCCGGAGACCCAGTACTTC,CASSSDVPETQYF
once,TRBV5-6,.,TRBJ2-5,TGTGCCAGCAGCTTTTCACTAGCTGTCGCGTACCAAGAGACCCAGTACTTC,CASSFSLAVAYQETQYF
.,TRBV19,.,TRBJ2-2,TGTGCCAGTAGCCCACAGGTATCGAACACCGGGGAGCTGTTTTTT,CASSPQVSNTGELFF
.,TRBV2,TRBD2,TRBJ2-1,TGTGCCAGCAGTGGGCGCGGGGGATCCCCGAATGAGCAGTTCTTC,CASSGRGGSPNEQFF
.,TRBV11-3,TRBD1,TRBJ2-1,TGTGCCAGCAGCTTTAACAGGGGGAATGAGCAGTTCTTC,CASSFNRGNEQFF
.,TRBV11-2,TRBD2,TRBJ2-7,TGTGCCAGCAGTTTAGCGGGTTCCTACGAGCAGTACTTC,CASSLAGSYEQYF
.,TRBV28,TRBD1,TRBJ1-3,TGTGCCACCAAAGGGGGGACAGGGGTCGGAAACACCATATATTTT,CATKGGTGVGNTIYF
.,TRBV6-1,.,TRBJ1-3,TGTGCCAGCAGTCAGGGAGAAAAACCAAACACCATATATTTT,CASSQGEKPNTIYF
.,TRBV5-4,TRBD1,TRBJ2-1,TGTGCCAGCAGTTCCATTCCGGACAGGGGGTACAATGAGCAGTTCTTC,CASSSIPDRGYNEQFF
.,TRBV27,TRBD1,TRBJ2-5,TGTGCCAGCAGGGACAGGGGGTCTTACCAAGAGACCCAGTACTTC,CASRDRGSYQETQYF
.,TRBV19,.,TRBJ2-3,TGTGCCAGTAGTCCCATAGGAGCGGGGCAGTATTTT,CASSPIGAGQYF
.,TRBV5-4,.,TRBJ2-7,TGTGCCAGCAGCTCCGGCGGGGATTCATTAAACGAGCAGTACTTC,CASSSGGDSLNEQYF
.,TRBV12-5,.,TRBJ2-3,TGTGCTAGTGGTTTGGTACCCGCGCCTAGCACAGATACGCAGTATTTT,CASGLVPAPSTDTQYF
.,TRBV18,.,TRBJ2-5,TGTGCCAGCTCACCTCAAGAGACCCAGTACTTC,CASSPQETQYF
.,TRBV14,.,TRBJ1-2,TGTGCCAGCAGCCAACTACCAACAGGGACGGGCCATGGCTACACCTTC,CASSQLPTGTGHGYTF
.,TRBV25-1,TRBD1,TRBJ2-7,TGTGCCAGCAGTTACTTTCCGACAGGGGGCTACGAGCAGTACTTC,CASSYFPTGGYEQYF
.,TRBV9,TRBD2,TRBJ2-3,TGTGCCAGCAGCGGCGGACTAGCGGGAACAGATACGCAGTATTTT,CASSGGLAGTDTQYF